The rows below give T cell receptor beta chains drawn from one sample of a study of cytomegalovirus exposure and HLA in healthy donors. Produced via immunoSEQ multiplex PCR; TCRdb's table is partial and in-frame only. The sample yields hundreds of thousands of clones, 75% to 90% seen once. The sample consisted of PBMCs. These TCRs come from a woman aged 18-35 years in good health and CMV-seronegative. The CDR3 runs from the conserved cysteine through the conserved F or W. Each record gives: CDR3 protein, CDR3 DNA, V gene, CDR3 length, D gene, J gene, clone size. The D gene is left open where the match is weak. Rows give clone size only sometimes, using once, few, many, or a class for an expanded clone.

cdr3_aa: CASSRGQGGDQPQHF; cdr3_nt: TGTGCCAGTAGTAGAGGACAGGGGGGGGATCAGCCCCAGCATTTT; v_call: TRBV19; cdr3_length: 15; d_call: TRBD1; j_call: TRBJ1-5; clone_size: NA
cdr3_aa: CASSGLWREIYNEQFF; cdr3_nt: TGTGCCAGCAGTGGCCTGTGGCGGGAGATATACAATGAGCAGTTCTTC; v_call: TRBV6-1; cdr3_length: 16; d_call: TRBD2; j_call: TRBJ2-1; clone_size: NA
cdr3_aa: CASSLPTNEQFF; cdr3_nt: TGTGCCAGCAGCTTACCCACTAATGAGCAGTTCTTC; v_call: TRBV11-2; cdr3_length: 12; d_call: NA; j_call: TRBJ2-1; clone_size: NA
cdr3_aa: CASRAGRNSPLHF; cdr3_nt: TGTGCCAGCAGAGCGGGTAGGAATTCACCCCTCCACTTT; v_call: TRBV6-1; cdr3_length: 13; d_call: NA; j_call: TRBJ1-6; clone_size: few
cdr3_aa: CASSPLASGRPGELFF; cdr3_nt: TGTGCCAGCAGTCCTCTAGCTAGCGGGAGGCCCGGGGAGCTGTTTTTT; v_call: TRBV27; cdr3_length: 16; d_call: TRBD2; j_call: TRBJ2-2; clone_size: once
cdr3_aa: CAISESVGARSYGNQPQHF; cdr3_nt: TGTGCCATCAGTGAGTCAGTAGGGGCCCGGAGCTATGGCAATCAGCCCCAGCATTTT; v_call: TRBV10-3; cdr3_length: 19; d_call: NA; j_call: TRBJ1-5; clone_size: NA
cdr3_aa: CAWNTGQGLFEQYF; cdr3_nt: TGTGCCTGGAACACGGGACAGGGTCTCTTCGAGCAGTACTTC; v_call: TRBV30; cdr3_length: 14; d_call: TRBD1; j_call: TRBJ2-7; clone_size: NA
cdr3_aa: CASSYRGNTEAFF; cdr3_nt: TGTGCCAGCAGCTACAGGGGGAACACTGAAGCTTTCTTT; v_call: TRBV6-5; cdr3_length: 13; d_call: TRBD1; j_call: TRBJ1-1; clone_size: many
cdr3_aa: CASSSGGRNIQYF; cdr3_nt: TGCGCCAGCAGCTCAGGGGGCCGAAACATTCAGTACTTC; v_call: TRBV5-1; cdr3_length: 13; d_call: TRBD1; j_call: TRBJ2-4; clone_size: once
cdr3_aa: CASSEGGAGVWNQPQHF; cdr3_nt: TGTGCCAGCAGTGAAGGAGGGGCAGGGGTCTGGAATCAGCCCCAGCATTTT; v_call: TRBV2; cdr3_length: 17; d_call: NA; j_call: TRBJ1-5; clone_size: NA
cdr3_aa: CASSQDRIAGGPSDTQYF; cdr3_nt: TGCGCCAGCAGCCAAGATAGAATAGCGGGGGGGCCATCAGATACGCAGTATTTT; v_call: TRBV4-1; cdr3_length: 18; d_call: TRBD2; j_call: TRBJ2-3; clone_size: few
cdr3_aa: CASSPTGTEDEKLFF; cdr3_nt: TGCGCCAGCAGCCCGACCGGGACAGAAGATGAAAAACTGTTTTTT; v_call: TRBV4-1; cdr3_length: 15; d_call: TRBD1; j_call: TRBJ1-4; clone_size: NA
cdr3_aa: CASSDLRLAGGADTQYF; cdr3_nt: TGTGCCAGCAGTGACCTTAGACTAGCGGGAGGCGCAGATACGCAGTATTTT; v_call: TRBV6-4; cdr3_length: 17; d_call: TRBD2; j_call: TRBJ2-3; clone_size: NA
cdr3_aa: CASRPQTGHSYEQYF; cdr3_nt: TGTGCCAGCAGACCACAAACGGGACACTCCTACGAGCAGTACTTC; v_call: TRBV7-2; cdr3_length: 15; d_call: NA; j_call: TRBJ2-7; clone_size: NA
cdr3_aa: CASSYSGGANEKLFF; cdr3_nt: TGTGCCAGCAGTTACTCAGGGGGAGCTAATGAAAAACTGTTTTTT; v_call: TRBV6-6; cdr3_length: 15; d_call: NA; j_call: TRBJ1-4; clone_size: NA
cdr3_aa: CASSLLAATYEQYF; cdr3_nt: TGCGCCAGCAGCCTTCTAGCGGCCACCTACGAGCAGTACTTC; v_call: TRBV4-1; cdr3_length: 14; d_call: TRBD2; j_call: TRBJ2-7; clone_size: NA
cdr3_aa: CASSNLRTGKADNEQFF; cdr3_nt: TGTGCCAGTAGTAATCTTCGGACAGGGAAGGCCGACAATGAGCAGTTCTTC; v_call: TRBV19; cdr3_length: 17; d_call: TRBD1; j_call: TRBJ2-1; clone_size: NA
cdr3_aa: CASNTDRSSYEQYF; cdr3_nt: TGTGCCAGCAATACGGACAGGAGCTCCTACGAGCAGTACTTC; v_call: TRBV2; cdr3_length: 14; d_call: TRBD1; j_call: TRBJ2-7; clone_size: NA
cdr3_aa: CASSRTGIATNEKLFF; cdr3_nt: TGTGCCAGCAGCCGGACAGGGATTGCAACTAATGAAAAACTGTTTTTT; v_call: TRBV28; cdr3_length: 16; d_call: TRBD1; j_call: TRBJ1-4; clone_size: NA
cdr3_aa: CATLGTGGAHYDYGYTF; cdr3_nt: TGCGCCACCCTTGGGACAGGGGGCGCCCACTATGACTATGGCTACACCTTC; v_call: TRBV10-2; cdr3_length: 17; d_call: TRBD1; j_call: TRBJ1-2; clone_size: NA
cdr3_aa: CASSLYMAVNSPLHF; cdr3_nt: TGTGCCAGCAGTTTATATATGGCAGTCAATTCACCCCTCCACTTT; v_call: TRBV27; cdr3_length: 15; d_call: NA; j_call: TRBJ1-6; clone_size: NA
cdr3_aa: CASSEYGTQRGAFF; cdr3_nt: TGTGCCAGCAGTGAATATGGGACTCAAAGGGGAGCTTTCTTT; v_call: TRBV25-1; cdr3_length: 14; d_call: NA; j_call: TRBJ1-1; clone_size: NA
cdr3_aa: CASSIGSGTTDTQYF; cdr3_nt: TGTGCCAGTAGTATTGGTAGCGGGACAACAGATACGCAGTATTTT; v_call: TRBV19; cdr3_length: 15; d_call: TRBD2; j_call: TRBJ2-3; clone_size: NA